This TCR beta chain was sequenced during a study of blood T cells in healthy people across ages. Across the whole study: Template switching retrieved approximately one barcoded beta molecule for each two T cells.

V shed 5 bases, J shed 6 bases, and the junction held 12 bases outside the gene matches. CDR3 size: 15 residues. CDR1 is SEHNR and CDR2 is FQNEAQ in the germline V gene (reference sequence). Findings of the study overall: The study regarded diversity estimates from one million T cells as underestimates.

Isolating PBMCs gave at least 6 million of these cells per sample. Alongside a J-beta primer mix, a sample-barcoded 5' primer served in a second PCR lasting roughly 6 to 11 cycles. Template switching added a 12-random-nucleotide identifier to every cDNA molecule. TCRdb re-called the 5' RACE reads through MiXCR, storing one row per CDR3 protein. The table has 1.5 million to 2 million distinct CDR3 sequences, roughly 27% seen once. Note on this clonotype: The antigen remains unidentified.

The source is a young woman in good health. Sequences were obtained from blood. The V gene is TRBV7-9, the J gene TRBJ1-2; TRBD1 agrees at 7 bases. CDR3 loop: CASSLPQGRINGYTF. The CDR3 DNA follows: TGTGCCAGCAGCCTACCACAGGGGAGGATAAATGGCTACACCTTC.